This T cell receptor (beta chain) appears in the sequencing data of a study of Graves' ophthalmopathy and Graves' hyperthyroidism. Findings and limits, study-wide: Blood also harbored most expanded thyroid clonotypes above 0.001 frequency.

V was shortened by 0 bases and J by 0 bases, with 8 bases between the two germline ends. CDR3 size: 14 residues. Germline V gene lookup returns CDR1 DFQATT and CDR2 SNEGSKA (reference sequence). Ophthalmopathy donors were characterized by moderate-to-severe activity, CAS of at least 3, NOSPECS of at least 4, and duration under 3 months. Diagnosis was based on clinical symptoms, serum thyroxine, TRAb, thyroid ultrasound and orbital computed tomography. PBMCs were obtained from 8.5 to 10 ml of fresh peripheral blood. This clonotype has ten or more counts. Antigen unknown. The sequenced template was RNA, covering the TCR beta CDR3 region. RT-PCR in the first round used HTBI primers; a second-round multiplex PCR followed. MiXCR, run by TCRdb on the multiplex PCR reads, gives a single entry per CDR3 protein. This sample carries about 740,000 distinct CDR3 sequences, about 44% of them seen once, and the ten largest clones take about 40%.

The V gene is TRBV20-1, the J gene TRBJ1-1; TRBD1 might be the D (5 bases). This receptor was taken from an adult man with Graves' ophthalmopathy. Specimen: peripheral blood. CDR3 DNA: TGCAGTGCTAGAGAAGAGGGGATGAACACTGAAGCTTTCTTT. Translation gives CSAREEGMNTEAFF.